Reported below is one T cell receptor (beta chain). CDR1 is SNHLY, CDR2 FYNNEI, per germline. The V and J ends lost 7 bases and 2 bases, in that order; junction bases with no gene match: 6. The CDR3 is 15 amino acids. Some clones are missing from TCRdb's copy, which holds only in-frame ones; the method was immunoSEQ multiplex PCR. The sample lists around 340,000 clones, approximately 91% occurring once. This sample was taken from a study of blood T cell repertoires in COVID-19. The receptor comes from a woman aged 25 to 39 who had been exposed to COVID-19. The V gene is TRBV2, the J gene TRBJ2-7; TRBD2 matches 12 bases. The sample consisted of PBMCs or T cells enriched from blood (not recorded which). The CDR3 sequence is CASTLRLAGAYEQYF. As DNA, the CDR3 is TGTGCCAGCACCCTACGACTAGCGGGAGCCTACGAGCAGTACTTC.